These T cell receptor beta chains were read from a single sample in a study of shared clonotypes between healthy human individuals. Sequenced by immunoSEQ multiplex PCR; TCRdb stores in-frame clones only, minus some. The table lists approximately 2,000,000 clones, around 90% of them singletons. The material sequenced was naive CD4+ T cells from PBMCs. These receptors all come from a man between 18 and 35 years old in good health. Some clones in this sample may be carry-over from other donors' samples. CDR3s leave out the opening cysteine and the closing phenylalanine or tryptophan.

v_gene,len,CDR3aa
TRBV2,12,ASSLQGVSGELF
TRBV4-2,13,ASSQDARRENEQY
TRBV7-2,13,ASSSPGLAGEEQY
TRBV27,13,ASSGSSLQPYEQY
TRBV19,10,ASSARSDTQY
TRBV4-1,14,ASSRTRQGAFNEQF
TRBV6-1,13,ASSELGQGNTEAF
TRBV11-3,13,ASSLYRAAYNEQF
TRBV30,11,AWSVLTQETQY
TRBV10-3,16,AIGLRNGQGAGDYGYT
TRBV11-2,13,ASRYGTGMSETQY
TRBV28,14,ASSDPGLARSGELF
TRBV5-5,10,ASSLTTDTQY
TRBV10-3,13,AITAGWTGNTEAF
TRBV29-1,12,SAGGQGSYNEQF
TRBV5-8,11,ASRSRGRGTQY
TRBV7-7,13,ASSLGGGNGNEQF
TRBV5-8,15,ASSSPAARTRINTIY
TRBV10-2,12,ASRGPTGDYEQY
TRBV19,11,ASRREVREKLF
TRBV4-1,13,ASSPTSHDNSPLH
TRBV28,16,ASSFPPWGVPSYNEQF
TRBV29-1,12,SVLLGGRTGELF
TRBV28,15,ASSTHGTSGQRNEQF
TRBV10-3,11,AISPSDTGELF
TRBV28,13,ASSSAQGYSYEQY
TRBV23-1,15,ASSQSPPGLNTGELF
TRBV7-9,15,ASSSTGTSSRGQTQY
TRBV6-1,12,ASRSRDRGLAQH
TRBV19,11,ASSMAVNTEAF
TRBV4-2,14,ASSLRLFTGNTEAF
TRBV28,12,ASSSDRWGTEAF
TRBV20-1,9,SAAGLNEQF
TRBV28,12,ASSPGQGLFTQY
TRBV29-1,11,SVAPQPNYGYT
TRBV28,13,ASSLEGAENQPQH
TRBV4-3,15,ASSQGSPGQADYEQY
TRBV27,15,ASRTRTSGSSYNEQF
TRBV10-3,11,AIRLAGRYEQY
TRBV15,13,ATSRAGTDYNEQF
TRBV7-9,10,ASIAQGNEQY
TRBV19,11,ASSWDSTEKLF
TRBV5-1,14,ASSLAPGGVNTEAF
TRBV6-5,11,ASRGGLINGYT
TRBV28,11,ASRTGGDTEAF
TRBV9,13,ASSVEGGRGNGYT
TRBV15,13,ATSRPGARTGELF
TRBV9,11,ASSPTYRGTQY
TRBV19,11,ASSPRGGGEAF
TRBV5-5,12,ASSLGQLTDTQY
TRBV5-4,12,ASSPRTSSDTQY
TRBV11-1,10,ASSLGRGEQF
TRBV18,11,ASSFGTYYEQY
TRBV28,9,ASSSDYGYT
TRBV5-1,13,ASSLGTGGDSPLH
TRBV6-5,12,ASSPRLGNYGYT
TRBV5-6,14,ASSPPPWAGIQPQH
TRBV2,9,ASSLGEKLF
TRBV2,12,ASSQQNSGGEQY
TRBV28,9,ASSAGRIQY